A selection of T cell receptor beta chains follows, all from one sample in a study of T cell responses to AZD1222 COVID-19 vaccine. Only in-frame clones appear in the TCRdb table, and some are missing; sequencing was by immunoSEQ multiplex PCR. The sample comprises 100,000 to 150,000 clones, roughly 89% of which are singletons, and 6.3% rests with the top ten. The sequences come from peripheral blood, collected on day 0 of AZD1222 vaccination. The receptors stem from an adult in good health. CDR3s include the opening cysteine and the closing phenylalanine or tryptophan. A D gene is named only where the DNA matches it firmly. Some rows mark clone size as missing; the rest say once, few, many or name a class of expanded clone.

TRBJ2-3	NA	TRBV10-1	once	CASSESTYSDTQYF	TGCGCCAGCAGTGAGTCGACATACTCGGATACGCAGTATTTT
TRBJ2-3	NA	TRBV9	NA	CASSVDWSTDTQYF	TGTGCCAGCAGCGTAGACTGGAGCACAGATACGCAGTATTTT
TRBJ1-6	NA	TRBV9	few	CASSVGGSGGLYNSPLHF	TGTGCCAGCAGCGTAGGTGGTTCGGGGGGGTTGTATAATTCACCCCTCCACTTT
TRBJ1-2	NA	TRBV5-6	NA	CASSLSGSDYGYTF	TGTGCCAGCAGCTTGTCGGGTAGCGACTATGGCTACACCTTC
TRBJ1-2	TRBD1	TRBV29-1	once	CSVEGTGGAFNYGYTF	TGCAGCGTTGAAGGCACAGGGGGCGCTTTTAACTATGGCTACACCTTC
TRBJ2-4	TRBD1	TRBV7-3	NA	CASSRDGQGVGNIQYF	TGTGCCAGCAGCAGAGACGGACAGGGAGTCGGAAACATTCAGTACTTC
TRBJ1-1	NA	TRBV5-6	NA	CASSLGPGLGSEAFF	TGTGCCAGCAGCTTGGGTCCGGGGTTGGGAAGTGAAGCTTTCTTT
TRBJ2-4	NA	TRBV10-3	NA	CAIQPLGRNIQYF	TGTGCCATACAGCCCCTAGGCAGAAACATTCAGTACTTC
TRBJ1-2	NA	TRBV6-5	NA	CASSYGGSTSYGYTF	TGTGCCAGCAGTTACGGGGGGTCGACTTCCTATGGCTACACCTTC
TRBJ1-6	NA	TRBV6-5	NA	CASSYDPGRYSPLHF	TGTGCCAGCAGTTACGATCCGGGGCGGTATTCACCCCTCCACTTT
TRBJ1-1	NA	TRBV4-2	NA	CASSQVFENTEAFF	TGTGCCAGCAGCCAAGTGTTTGAGAACACTGAAGCTTTCTTT
TRBJ2-3	NA	TRBV4-1	NA	CASSQGFPRSTDTQYF	TGCGCCAGCAGCCAGGGATTCCCGCGGAGCACAGATACGCAGTATTTT
TRBJ1-2	NA	TRBV20-1	NA	CSAYARGYTF	TGCAGTGCCTACGCTAGGGGCTACACCTTC
TRBJ1-2	NA	TRBV6-2/TRBV6-3	few	CASSYDVAGVGYTF	TGTGCCAGCAGTTACGACGTCGCAGGGGTAGGCTACACCTTC
TRBJ2-2	NA	TRBV6-5	NA	CASVPGEAGELFF	TGTGCCAGCGTACCGGGGGAGGCCGGGGAGCTGTTTTTT
TRBJ1-1	NA	TRBV29-1	few	CSSKESSVNTEAFF	TGCAGCTCTAAGGAATCATCAGTGAACACTGAAGCTTTCTTT
TRBJ2-3	TRBD1	TRBV7-9	NA	CASSHRDRYTDTQYF	TGTGCCAGCAGCCACCGGGACAGATACACAGATACGCAGTATTTT
TRBJ1-3	NA	TRBV19	NA	CASSPGSASGNTIYF	TGTGCCAGTAGTCCCGGCTCGGCCTCTGGAAACACCATATATTTT
TRBJ1-2	TRBD1	TRBV30	NA	CAWSGTGANYGYTF	TGTGCCTGGAGTGGGACAGGGGCAAACTATGGCTACACCTTC
TRBJ2-4	TRBD2	TRBV7-6	NA	CASSLGGGGIQYF	TGTGCCAGCAGCTTAGGTGGGGGGGGGATTCAGTACTTC
TRBJ1-1	TRBD1	TRBV5-1	NA	CASRRDRNTEAFF	TGCGCCAGCAGACGGGACAGGAACACTGAAGCTTTCTTT
TRBJ1-1	NA	TRBV30	NA	CAWSFGMNTEAFF	TGTGCCTGGAGTTTCGGAATGAACACTGAAGCTTTCTTT
TRBJ2-5	NA	TRBV27	NA	CASSLRAGVMGETQYF	TGTGCCAGCAGTTTAAGGGCTGGTGTGATGGGGGAGACCCAGTACTTC
TRBJ1-5	NA	TRBV7-2	once	CASTERVGQPQHF	TGTGCCAGCACCGAAAGGGTGGGTCAGCCCCAGCATTTT
TRBJ1-5	NA	TRBV19	NA	CASSYENQPQHF	TGTGCCAGTAGTTACGAAAATCAGCCCCAGCATTTT
TRBJ2-3	NA	TRBV11-3	once	CASSLTGASGEYTDTQYF	TGTGCCAGCAGCCTTACAGGGGCAAGCGGGGAGTACACAGATACGCAGTATTTT
TRBJ1-2	NA	TRBV2	once	CASSTVGQVNGYTF	TGTGCCAGCAGTACTGTCGGACAAGTAAATGGCTACACCTTC
TRBJ1-2	NA	TRBV5-8	NA	CASSPRGGYTF	TGTGCCAGCAGCCCCAGGGGAGGCTACACCTTC
TRBJ2-1	NA	TRBV7-8	NA	CASSPSRAPYNEQFF	TGTGCCAGCAGTCCCTCACGAGCTCCCTACAATGAGCAGTTCTTC
TRBJ2-3	NA	TRBV5-1	NA	CASSDPRDSTDTQYF	TGCGCCAGCAGCGATCCCCGGGACAGCACAGATACGCAGTATTTT
TRBJ2-1	NA	TRBV3-1/TRBV3-2	NA	CASSQDFARDTYNEQFF	TGTGCCAGCAGCCAAGATTTCGCCAGGGACACCTACAATGAGCAGTTCTTC
TRBJ2-7	NA	TRBV12-3/TRBV12-4	NA	CASSTGTYEQYF	TGTGCCAGCAGTACGGGAACCTACGAGCAGTACTTC
TRBJ1-5	NA	TRBV4-3	NA	CASSHRQSSEPQHF	TGCGCCAGCAGCCACCGACAGTCTAGCGAGCCCCAGCATTTT
TRBJ1-3	NA	TRBV5-6	NA	CASSLTTGLPGNTIYF	TGTGCCAGCAGCTTGACGACTGGCCTCCCTGGAAACACCATATATTTT
TRBJ1-3	NA	TRBV7-2	NA	CASSLTGGLGNTIYF	TGTGCCAGCAGCCTAACAGGCGGTCTCGGAAACACCATATATTTT
TRBJ1-5	NA	TRBV29-1	once	CSVVAGGPQHF	TGCAGCGTTGTGGCGGGCGGGCCCCAGCATTTT
TRBJ2-7	TRBD1	TRBV3-1/TRBV3-2	NA	CASRQGVGTGMYF	TGTGCCAGCAGGCAAGGCGTTGGGACAGGGATGTACTTC
TRBJ1-5	NA	TRBV2	NA	CASSSLEDQPQHF	TGTGCCAGCAGTTCCCTGGAGGATCAGCCCCAGCATTTT
TRBJ2-5	NA	TRBV7-9	NA	CASSEETQYF	TGTGCCAGCAGCGAAGAGACCCAGTACTTC
TRBJ1-2	NA	TRBV19	NA	CASSEQGPNGYTF	TGTGCCAGTAGCGAACAGGGCCCCAATGGCTACACCTTC
TRBJ2-2	NA	TRBV7-6	NA	CASSLWTGGGTGELFF	TGTGCCAGCAGCCTTTGGACGGGGGGCGGAACCGGGGAGCTGTTTTTT
TRBJ2-7	TRBD1	TRBV7-9	NA	CASSSPTGALDEQYF	TGTGCCAGCAGCTCCCCGACAGGGGCCCTCGACGAGCAGTACTTC
TRBJ1-3	NA	TRBV20-1	NA	CSASKGQGENTIYF	TGCAGTGCTAGTAAAGGGCAAGGGGAAAACACCATATATTTT
TRBJ1-2	NA	TRBV4-2	NA	CASSQVSVGPYGYTF	TGTGCCAGCAGCCAAGTTTCCGTCGGTCCCTATGGCTACACCTTC
TRBJ1-1	NA	TRBV7-6	NA	CASSLRPSVTEAFF	TGTGCCAGCAGCTTACGCCCTTCTGTGACTGAAGCTTTCTTT
TRBJ2-1	TRBD1	TRBV4-3	NA	CASSQPGQGANEQFF	TGCGCCAGCAGCCAACCCGGACAGGGGGCCAATGAGCAGTTCTTC
TRBJ1-1	NA	TRBV7-2	NA	CASRLWAGGSMNTEAFF	TGTGCCAGCAGGCTCTGGGCGGGGGGGAGCATGAACACTGAAGCTTTCTTT
TRBJ2-7	TRBD1	TRBV6-6	NA	CASRTSGTAFAYEQYF	TGTGCCAGCAGAACATCCGGGACAGCTTTTGCCTACGAGCAGTACTTC
TRBJ2-4	NA	TRBV7-2	NA	CASSPAGRLTKNIQYF	TGTGCCAGCAGCCCGGCAGGACGGTTAACCAAAAACATTCAGTACTTC
TRBJ1-2	TRBD1	TRBV3-1/TRBV3-2	few	CASSLGQGRGYTF	TGTGCCAGCAGCCTCGGACAGGGTCGGGGCTACACCTTC
TRBJ1-3	NA	TRBV10-3	NA	CAISESIAVGNTIYF	TGTGCCATCAGTGAGTCGATAGCAGTTGGAAACACCATATATTTT
TRBJ2-7	NA	TRBV19	NA	CASRTDGNYEQYF	TGTGCCAGTAGGACGGACGGAAACTACGAGCAGTACTTC
TRBJ1-1	NA	TRBV29-1	few	CSVEWNQMNTEAFF	TGCAGCGTTGAGTGGAACCAGATGAACACTGAAGCTTTCTTT
TRBJ1-3	NA	TRBV4-1	NA	CASSQDGSGNTIYF	TGCGCCAGCAGCCAAGATGGGTCTGGAAACACCATATATTTT
TRBJ2-1	TRBD2	TRBV29-1	NA	CSVSAGGPYNEQFF	TGCAGCGTTTCCGCGGGGGGGCCCTACAATGAGCAGTTCTTC